The 13 T cell receptor beta chains presented below share a single source sample, sequenced in a study of blood T cell repertoires in COVID-19. TCRdb's table, derived via immunoSEQ multiplex PCR, lists solely in-frame clones and lacks some. The data hold around 180,000 clones, with roughly 82% observed a single time. The specimen sequenced was peripheral blood. Receptor source: a woman between 25 and 40 years old with acute or convalescent COVID-19.

V gene TRBV29-1 combines with J gene TRBJ2-3; 7 nucleotides line up with TRBD2. The CDR3 contains 13 residues. Germline-derived CDR1 and CDR2 are SQVTM and ANQGSEA. With V trimmed by 7 bases and J by 1 base, 5 bases remained unmatched. The CDR3, as DNA: TGCAGCGGAAGAGCGGGGCGCACAGATACGCAGTATTTT. Its translation: CSGRAGRTDTQYF.

The V and J genes are TRBV2 and TRBJ2-1, with D possibly matching TRBD2 (6 bases). CDR3 length equals 16 residues. The V end was cut by 6 bases, the J end by 8 bases, with 23 bases between. Looked up from germline, CDR1 is SNHLY and CDR2 is FYNNEI. The CDR3 DNA follows: TGTGCCAGCAGGGGCACGGACGGGGGACGTTCGGATGAGCAGTTCTTC. Its protein is CASRGTDGGRSDEQFF.

The CDR3 bases are TGTGCCTGGAATCAGCCCAGGGCGGGGGGAAACACCATATATTTT. Residues: CAWNQPRAGGNTIYF. The chain couples TRBV30 to TRBJ1-3; D is possibly TRBD1 (5 bases). Germline CDR1 reads GTSNPN; CDR2 reads SVGIG (reference sequence). V was pared by 4 bases and J by 4 bases, with 17 bases between. This CDR3 has 15 residues.

The gene calls are TRBV9 and TRBJ2-6; 9 bases agree with TRBD1. CDR1 SGDLS and CDR2 YYNGEE come from the germline V gene. The CDR3 is made up of 18 amino acids. V lost 0 bases to trimming and J lost 0 bases; unmatched junction nucleotides: 4. In DNA form, the CDR3 reads TGTGCCAGCAGCGTAGGGGGACAGGGCTACTCTGGGGCCAACGTCCTGACTTTC. Protein sequence: CASSVGGQGYSGANVLTF.

This sequence joins TRBV19 and TRBJ1-5; tentative D call: TRBD1 (6 bases). Trimming shortened V by 0 bases and J by 8 bases, and 14 bases separated the two germline ends. CDR1 is LNHDA, CDR2 SQIVND, per germline (reference sequence). The CDR3 covers 15 residues. CDR3 DNA sequence: TGTGCCAGTAGTATAGACAGGGGCCTAGAGAAGCCCCAGCATTTT. Amino acids: CASSIDRGLEKPQHF.

The chain has TRBV9 and TRBJ2-6, with D possibly being TRBD1 (5 bases). The V and J ends lost 3 bases and 0 bases respectively, with 7 bases between them. This CDR3 contains 15 residues. The germline CDR1 and CDR2 sequences are SGDLS and YYNGEE. The CDR3 loop reads CASSGDSSGANVLTF. The CDR3 DNA reads as TGTGCCAGCAGCGGAGACAGCTCTGGGGCCAACGTCCTGACTTTC.

The rearrangement links TRBV29-1 to TRBJ2-7; TRBD2 aligns across 9 bases. CDR1 SQVTM and CDR2 ANQGSEA come from the germline V gene. The CDR3 has 14 amino acids. With V trimmed by 4 bases and J by 4 bases, 8 bases remained unmatched. DNA for the CDR3: TGCAGCGTTGTCCTTGTAGCGGGGGCTTACGAGCAGTACTTC. Amino acids: CSVVLVAGAYEQYF.

Details on this clone: Mismatch with germline at one junction end may stem from a read error. The chain recombines TRBV7-7 with TRBJ2-5; TRBD1 aligns across 10 bases. The CDR3 sequence is 14 residues long. CDR1 and CDR2 from the germline V gene are SSHAT and FNYEAQ (reference sequence). The CDR3 loop reads CASSKDRGAETQYF. CDR3 nucleotide sequence: TGTGCTAGCAGCAAGGACAGGGGGGCAGAGACCCAGTACTTC.

This rearrangement joins TRBV7-9 to TRBJ1-1; the D gene is possibly TRBD1 (5 bases). V was shortened by 3 bases and J by 8 bases, with 10 bases between the two germline ends. This CDR3 spans 12 amino acids. CDR1 is SEHNR and CDR2 is FQNEAQ in the germline V gene (reference sequence). CDR3 protein: CASSLGDWEAFF. The CDR3 DNA sequence: TGTGCCAGCAGCTTGGGGGACTGGGAAGCTTTCTTT. The full variable domain, in which reference TRBV7-9 and TRBJ1-1 provide the parts outside the CDR3, is DTGVSQNPRHKITKRGQNVTFRCDPISEHNRLYWYRQTLGQGPEFLTYFQNEAQLEKSRLLSDRFSAERPKGSFSTLEIQRTEQGDSAMYLCASSLGDWEAFFGQGTRLTVV.

The rearrangement uses TRBV4-1 and TRBJ1-4; the match to TRBD1 covers 7 bases. CDR1 is MGHRA, CDR2 YSYEKL, per germline. The CDR3 length is 17 residues. With V trimmed by 4 bases and J by 5 bases, 13 bases remained unmatched. The CDR3 coding sequence is TGCGCCAGCAGCCTATACCCGGAGACAGGGATAAATGAAAAACTGTTTTTT. It yields the protein CASSLYPETGINEKLFF.

The chain joins TRBV3-1 (or the pseudogene TRBV3-2) to TRBJ1-5, with D maybe TRBD1 (5 bases). This CDR3 has 15 residues. Trimming took off 2 bases at V and 7 bases at J, with 15 bases between the two ends. CDR1 and CDR2 (germline): LGHDT, YNNKEL (reference sequence). CDR3 nucleotides: TGTGCCAGCAGCCAATTTGGGGCTGCCGCCCAGCCCCAGCATTTT. This sequence encodes CASSQFGAAAQPQHF.

Remarks on this clone: Other DNA sequences in this sample translate to the same CDR3. The chain combines TRBV5-6 with TRBJ1-2; 7 bases line up with TRBD1. There are 14 residues in the CDR3. The germline V gene has CDR1 SGHDT and CDR2 YYEEEE. The J segment lost 2 bases and the V segment lost 0 bases, leaving 1 base of the junction unmatched. CDR3 in DNA: TGTGCCAGCAGCTTGGGACAGGGCAACTATGGCTACACCTTC. This sequence encodes CASSLGQGNYGYTF.

The gene calls are TRBV15 and TRBJ2-5; TRBD1 matches 7 bases. J gave up 2 bases and V 0 bases, and 6 bases lay outside the gene matches. Germline V gene lookup returns CDR1 LNHNV and CDR2 YYDKDF (reference sequence). The CDR3 is 16 residues long. The CDR3 region has the DNA TGTGCCACCAGCAGAGAAGACGGGACAGAACAAGAGACCCAGTACTTC. Its protein product is CATSREDGTEQETQYF.